This TCR beta chain was sequenced during a study of identical twins. MiXCR was run by TCRdb on the 5' RACE reads, yielding one entry per CDR3 protein. This table holds hundreds of thousands of distinct CDR3 sequences, 20% to 25% found once. The length of the CDR3 is 15 residues. The germline gives CDR1 LGHDT, CDR2 YNNKEL (reference sequence). Trimming left V 1 base short and J 5 bases short, with 14 bases between. Separately, the same data were catalogued under a study of T cells expressing NK-cell markers.

The sample consisted of CD4+ T cells sorted from blood. The sequence was collected from a woman between 18 and 29 years old in good health. V and J are TRBV3-1 and TRBJ2-5, with D possibly being TRBD1 (6 bases). Written as DNA, the CDR3 is TGTGCCAGCAGCCAAGGTGGACAGTCGAGGGAGACCCAGTACTTC. Its translation is CASSQGGQSRETQYF.